Here is one TCR beta chain with its context. In its sample, this clone was seen a few times. The clone's antigen remains unknown. Per-base qualities were not stored, and no clone one base away is much larger. From its cysteine to its phenylalanine, the CDR3 spans 16 amino acids. Only the CDR3 portion is preserved as DNA: 48 bases, with reading frame beginning at the first base. CDR1 SNHLY and CDR2 FYNNEI are derived from the germline V gene. Here V drops 5 bases and J drops 1 base, and the junction holds 10 bases not matched to any gene. Each donor gave one peripheral blood draw, approximately 100 mL on average, collected into heparinised tubes. Naive, central memory, regulatory and stem cell-like memory CD4+ T cells were sorted on a BD FACSAria II using a panel including CD45RO, CCR7, CD25, CD127, CD95 and CD27. All sorted populations exceeded 95% purity. PBMCs were isolated right away by Lymphoprep density gradient centrifugation and were stained directly, without culture. Samples were stained and sorted in pairs, with one healthy donor and one patient per experiment, so that batch effects were minimized.

The data stem from a study of beta chain features in type 1 diabetes (dated by TCRdb to 2017 to 2018). For the wider study: No differences in mean age, gender distribution, total cell number or subset yield were found between patients and healthy donors. Across all samples, almost 110 million sorted cells were examined, and cell number per subset correlated strongly with RNA yield. In the study, recently diagnosed type 1 diabetes patients and matched healthy donors were compared on the TCRB repertoires of their sorted circulating CD4+ T cell subsets. Naive and central memory subsets were obtained from all 30 or so donors, but regulatory and stem cell-like memory subsets were isolated from only 8 patients and roughly 8 healthy donors.

What the authors observed across the whole study: Sequencing cDNA rather than genomic DNA could over-represent highly expressing activated cells, although activation and CD3 levels did not differ between groups. Naive, central memory and regulatory TCRB repertoires appeared to be more similar among patients than among healthy donors. HLA sub-analyses involved small numbers of individuals, so any influence of HLA type on TCRB rearrangement remained unresolved. Type 1 diabetes patients showed a moderate but significant shortening of TCRB CDR3 length in all four CD4+ subsets. Patients with type 1 diabetes made fewer insertions and deleted more nucleotides at VDJ recombination sites, implying thymic rearrangement abnormalities. PCR might favor shorter templates, but patient and control samples were amplified and corrected together, so any skew would affect both groups equally.

All of the isolated RNA was reverse transcribed with the High Capacity cDNA Reverse Transcription Kit, so expressed TCRB transcripts were sequenced. Deep immunoSEQ sequencing was performed on naive, central memory and regulatory T cell samples, with an average of around 3.4 million total reads per sample. After sorted cells were lysed in RLT buffer, RNA was extracted with DNase-treated RNeasy Micro or Mini kits, with the choice depending on cell number. Each cell subset was processed separately to prevent cross-contamination, with patient and healthy donor samples processed together. The immunoSEQ multiplex PCR was used to amplify TCRB sequences from cDNA, yielding 87-bp fragments that span the CDR3 region. Sequencing of the amplicons was done on the Illumina HiSeq platform. The original methods were these. Synthetic template baselines were used to correct PCR bias computationally, reads within Hamming distance 2 were collapsed, and singletons that could not be merged were discarded. Reads were aligned against IMGT so that V, D and J genes, CDR3 length and insertions or deletions at six rearrangement sites could be assigned. Clonotype counts were normalized to sorted cell number within each subset before computing true diversity and Gini coefficients with the tcR R package. The overlap coefficient, calculated on TCRB nucleotide sequences, was used to quantify repertoire sharing. Out-of-frame TCRB sequences from naive cells were analyzed as a proxy for the pre-selection repertoire. In TCRdb, the immuneACCESS table is reduced to in-frame sequences with V and J assigned. These tables do not hold every clone; where another copy was compared, an unresolved V gene accounts for under half, and the others remain unexplained. V, J and clone size were drawn from that table, and D and trimming were deduced from the DNA. In this sample the table shows about 350,000 clones, around 20% of which occur a single time. The ten largest clones represent under 0.055% of the sample.

Material: naive CD4+ T cells from blood. The sample's cell subset or site label, in plain terms: true naive CD4+ T cells. The chain is encoded by TRBV2 joined to TRBJ1-1; TRBD1 matches 7 bases in the middle. The TCR originated in a woman between 18 and 30 years old in good health. The nucleotide sequence is given as TGTGCCAGCAGTAAAAGCCCTAGGACAGGGAACACTGAAGCTTTCTTT. It translates as CASSKSPRTGNTEAFF. Reference TRBV2 and TRBJ1-1 genes cover what lies past the CDR3, so the full variable domain is EPEVTQTPSHQVTQMGQEVILRCVPISNHLYFYWYRQILGQKVEFLVSFYNNEISEKSEIFDDQFSVERPDGSNFTLKIRSTKLEDSAMYFCASSKSPRTGNTEAFFGQGTRLTVV.